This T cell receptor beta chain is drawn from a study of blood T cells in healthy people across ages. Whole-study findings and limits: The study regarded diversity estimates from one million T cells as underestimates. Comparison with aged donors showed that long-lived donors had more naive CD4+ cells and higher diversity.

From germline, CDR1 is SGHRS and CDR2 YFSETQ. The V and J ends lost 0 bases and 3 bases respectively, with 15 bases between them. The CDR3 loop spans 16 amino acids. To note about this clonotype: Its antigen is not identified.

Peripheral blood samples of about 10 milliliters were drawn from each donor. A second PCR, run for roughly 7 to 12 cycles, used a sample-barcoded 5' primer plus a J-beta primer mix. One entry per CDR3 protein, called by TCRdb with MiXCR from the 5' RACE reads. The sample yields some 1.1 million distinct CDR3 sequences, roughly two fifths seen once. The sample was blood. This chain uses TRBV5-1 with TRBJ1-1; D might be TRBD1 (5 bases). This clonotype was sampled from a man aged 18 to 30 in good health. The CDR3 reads CASSLVGSTVYTEAFF. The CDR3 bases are TGCGCCAGCAGCTTGGTAGGGTCGACAGTGTACACTGAAGCTTTCTTT.